Reported below is one T cell receptor beta chain. This specimen belongs to a study of control samples from healthy donors and cancer patients. Trimming shortened V by 1 base and J by 4 bases, and 9 bases separated the two germline ends. The CDR3 is 14 amino acids. Germline V gives CDR1 SGHAT, CDR2 FQNNGV. Some clones are missing from TCRdb's copy, which holds only in-frame ones; the method was immunoSEQ multiplex PCR. The sample has 90,000 to 110,000 clones, 90% seen once; the top ten hold roughly 4%. V and J are TRBV11-2 and TRBJ2-3; D not resolved. This clonotype originated in a human donor in good health. The donor label of this sample is uncertain. Sequencing used blood. The CDR3 region is CASSLGSFSDTQYF. In nucleotides, the CDR3 is TGTGCCAGCAGCTTAGGATCGTTCTCAGATACGCAGTATTTT.